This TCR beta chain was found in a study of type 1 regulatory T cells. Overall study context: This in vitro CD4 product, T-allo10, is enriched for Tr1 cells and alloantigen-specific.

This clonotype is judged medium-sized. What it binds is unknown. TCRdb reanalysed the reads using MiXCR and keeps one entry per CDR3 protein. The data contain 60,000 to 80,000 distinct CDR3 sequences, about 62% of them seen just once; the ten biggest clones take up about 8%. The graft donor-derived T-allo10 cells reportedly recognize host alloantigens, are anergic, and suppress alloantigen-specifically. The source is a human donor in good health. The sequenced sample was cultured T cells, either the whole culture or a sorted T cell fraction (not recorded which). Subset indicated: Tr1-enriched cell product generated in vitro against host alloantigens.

As DNA, the CDR3 is TGTGCCAGCAGCTTCACAGGACACACAGATACGCAGTATTTT. It encodes CASSFTGHTDTQYF. V is TRBV7-2 and J is TRBJ2-3, with D maybe TRBD1 (5 bases). This CDR3 contains 14 residues. Germline CDR1 reads SGHTA; CDR2 reads FQGNSA. Trimming removed 3 bases from V and 2 bases from J, with 9 bases in between.